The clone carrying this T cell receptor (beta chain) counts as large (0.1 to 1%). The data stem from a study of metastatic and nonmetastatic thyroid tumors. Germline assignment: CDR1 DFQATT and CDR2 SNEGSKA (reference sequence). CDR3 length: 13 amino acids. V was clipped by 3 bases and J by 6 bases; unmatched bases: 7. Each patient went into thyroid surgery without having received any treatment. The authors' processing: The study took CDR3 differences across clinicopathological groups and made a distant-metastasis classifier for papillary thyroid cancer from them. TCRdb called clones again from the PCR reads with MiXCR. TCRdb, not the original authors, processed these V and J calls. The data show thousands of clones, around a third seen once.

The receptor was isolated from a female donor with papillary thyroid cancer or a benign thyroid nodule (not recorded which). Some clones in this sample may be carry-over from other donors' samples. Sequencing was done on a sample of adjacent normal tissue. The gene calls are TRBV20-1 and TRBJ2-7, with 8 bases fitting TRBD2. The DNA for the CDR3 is TGCAGTGCTAGTGGTGCGGGAGGCACCGAGCAGTACTTC. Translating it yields CSASGAGGTEQYF.